The present TCR beta chain was sequenced within a study of vaccination and CD4 T cells after COVID-19. Study background: Samples after vaccination came a median 72 days past dose two, ranging 14 to 241.

Comment on this clonotype: The antigen remains undetermined.

The sample's treatment: roughly 10-day PBMC culture with coronavirus spike peptide pools or control peptides (ViraFEST assay). ViraFEST expanded antigen-specific T cells with peptide pools, then sequenced TCRs. Oncomine TCR Beta short-read sequencing was applied to DNA from cultured CD4+ T cells. Using its own MiXCR run on the PCR reads, TCRdb lists one record per CDR3 protein. The data hold 7,500 to 9,500 distinct CDR3 sequences, with about 70% observed a single time. Deletions cut 5 bases from V and 6 bases from J, with 11 bases between. The germline CDR1 and CDR2 sequences are SGHNT and YENEEA. This CDR3 spans 13 amino acids.

The sequence derives from a human donor with COVID-19. The chain is built from TRBV11-3 and TRBJ2-1, with D perhaps matching TRBD1 or TRBD2 (5 bases each). Here the sequenced sample was cultured CD4+ T cells from blood, taken after SARS-CoV-2 vaccination. The CDR3 bases are TGTGCCAGCAGCCCGGGGACCGGCAATGAGCAGTTCTTC. This codes for CASSPGTGNEQFF. Full variable domain (outside the CDR3, taken from reference TRBV11-3 and TRBJ2-1): EAGVVQSPRYKIIEKKQPVAFWCNPISGHNTLYWYLQNLGQGPELLIRYENEEAVDDSQLPKDRFSAERLKGVDSTLKIQPAELGDSAVYLCASSPGTGNEQFFGPGTRLTVL.